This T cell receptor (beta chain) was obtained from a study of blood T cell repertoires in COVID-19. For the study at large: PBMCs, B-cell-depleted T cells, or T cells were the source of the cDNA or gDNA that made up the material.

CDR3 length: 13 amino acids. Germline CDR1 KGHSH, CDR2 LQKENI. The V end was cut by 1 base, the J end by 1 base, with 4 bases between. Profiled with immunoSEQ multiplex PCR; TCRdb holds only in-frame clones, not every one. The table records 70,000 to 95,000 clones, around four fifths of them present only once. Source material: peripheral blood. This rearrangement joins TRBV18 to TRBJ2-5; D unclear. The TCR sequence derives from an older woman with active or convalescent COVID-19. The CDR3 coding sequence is TGTGCCAGCTCACCACTATCCCAAGAGACCCAGTACTTC. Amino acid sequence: CASSPLSQETQYF. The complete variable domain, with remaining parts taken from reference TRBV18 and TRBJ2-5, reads NAGVMQNPRHLVRRRGQEARLRCSPMKGHSHVYWYRQLPEEGLKFMVYLQKENIIDESGMPKERFSAEFPKEGPSILRIQQVVRGDSAAYFCASSPLSQETQYFGPGTRLLVL.